This T cell receptor (beta chain) was identified during a study of blood T cell repertoires in COVID-19. Study processing details: Amplification with reference gene primers provided the estimates of nucleated cell counts. Sequencing used immunoSEQ multiplex PCR; TCRdb keeps in-frame clones, though not all of them. Clone size and the V and J calls come from that table; the DNA yielded D and trimming. The sample records about 70,000 clones, about 80% being singletons. Looked up from germline, CDR1 is SGHAT and CDR2 is FQDESV (reference sequence). The CDR3 sequence is 14 residues long. V gave up 3 bases and J gave up 7 bases; unmatched junction bases: 9.

The V and J genes are TRBV11-1 and TRBJ2-7; 7 bases match TRBD1. Sequencing was carried out using peripheral blood. The sequence derives from a human donor in a cohort sampled during active COVID-19. For the CDR3, the DNA is TGTGCCAGCAGCTTGGGGGACAGCCAGCGGGAGCAGTACTTC. Protein: CASSLGDSQREQYF.